These 32 T cell receptor beta chains were sequenced from one sample in a study of T cells after yellow fever vaccination. TCRdb reprocessed the 5' RACE reads with MiXCR, giving one entry per CDR3 protein. The data show fewer than 650,000 distinct CDR3 sequences, about a fifth seen once. The specimen comprised PBMCs, sampled roughly 20 days after the first yellow fever vaccination. These receptors were obtained from a man aged 18 to 30 who received the YFV17D yellow fever vaccine.

This chain connects TRBV9 to TRBJ2-3; D could derive from TRBD1 or TRBD2 (6 bases each). V was cut by 3 bases and J by 5 bases, with 10 bases left in between. The CDR3 consists of 13 residues. Germline values: CDR1 SGDLS, CDR2 YYNGEE. The DNA for the CDR3 is TGTGCCAGCAGCGGCGGAGGGGGAGATACGCAGTATTTT. Protein sequence: CASSGGGGDTQYF.

This clonotype was detected ten times or more. The chain recombines TRBV20-1 with TRBJ2-1, with D unresolved. The CDR3 totals 13 residues. The germline V gene encodes CDR1 DFQATT and CDR2 SNEGSKA (reference sequence). V dropped 5 bases and J dropped 2 bases, with 10 bases sitting between them. The CDR3 is CSASSVPYNEQFF. In nucleotides, the CDR3 is TGCAGTGCTTCTAGTGTCCCCTACAATGAGCAGTTCTTC.

This clonotype was picked up a small number of times. V gene TRBV6-2 or TRBV6-3 combines with J gene TRBJ2-2, with 9 bases lining up with TRBD2. Trimming cost V 5 bases and J 3 bases; bases outside gene matches: 4. The CDR3 consists of 15 residues. Germline assignment: CDR1 MNHEY and CDR2 SVGEGT. The CDR3 coding sequence is TGTGCCAGCAGTGGGACTAGCTCGGACACCGGGGAGCTGTTTTTT. As protein: CASSGTSSDTGELFF.

V gene TRBV12-3 or TRBV12-4 combines with J gene TRBJ2-3, with TRBD2 matching 8 bases. The CDR3 length is 15 residues. V lost 6 bases, J lost 4 bases, and 9 bases stayed unmatched. As DNA, the CDR3 is TGTGCCAGCAGGAACTCCGGGACTAGGGCAGATACGCAGTATTTT. This codes for CASRNSGTRADTQYF.

This clonotype was observed a few times. This chain joins TRBV10-3 and TRBJ1-2, with a tentative D call TRBD1 (6 bases). V lost 8 bases and J lost 12, with 13 bases in between. The CDR3 length is 10 residues. In germline, CDR1 is ENHRY, CDR2 SYGVKD. CDR3 residues: CAIGEDRNTF. Here the CDR3 DNA reads TGTGCCATCGGAGAGGACAGAAACACCTTC.

This clonotype turned up a few times. The V gene is TRBV29-1, the J gene TRBJ2-5; D unresolved. V dropped 8 bases and J dropped 7 bases, with 17 bases sitting between them. Germline assignment: CDR1 SQVTM and CDR2 ANQGSEA. CDR3 size: 12 residues. The CDR3 sequence: CSRQDGLGTQYF. Here the CDR3 DNA reads TGCAGCCGCCAGGACGGTCTCGGGACCCAGTACTTC.

This clonotype was picked up a small number of times. V is TRBV3-1 and J is TRBJ2-2; possible D gene TRBD2, 6 bases. The CDR3 totals 16 residues. V dropped 5 bases and J dropped 5 bases, with 18 bases sitting between them. Looked up from germline, CDR1 is LGHDT and CDR2 is YNNKEL (reference sequence). In DNA, the CDR3 is TGTGCCAGCAGCACGCGCTGGCGGGGTGAGACCGGGGAGCTGTTTTTT. It codes for CASSTRWRGETGELFF.

In this sample, this clonotype turned up many times. This sequence joins TRBV5-1 and TRBJ1-1, with 8 bases that match TRBD1. Trimming removed 7 bases from V and 8 bases from J; junction bases left unmatched: 10. CDR3 length: 13 amino acids. Germline V gene lookup returns CDR1 SGHRS and CDR2 YFSETQ. CDR3 coding DNA: TGCGCCAGCGTATACGACCAGGGGGCGGAAGCTTTCTTT. Residues: CASVYDQGAEAFF.

The rearrangement joins TRBV15 to TRBJ2-5; either TRBD1 or TRBD2 may fit D (5 bases each). CDR3 length: 14 residues. CDR1 and CDR2 (germline): LNHNV, YYDKDF (reference sequence). V shed 5 bases and J shed 5 bases, with 15 bases lying between them. As DNA, the CDR3 is TGTGCCACCAGCTGGGGGAATCATCGGGAGACCCAGTACTTC. Protein product: CATSWGNHRETQYF. The full variable domain, rest sourced from reference TRBV15 and TRBJ2-5, is DAMVIQNPRYQVTQFGKPVTLSCSQTLNHNVMYWYQQKSSQAPKLLFHYYDKDFNNEADTPDNFQSRRPNTSFCFLDIRSPGLGDTAMYLCATSWGNHRETQYFGPGTRLLVL.

This clonotype was recorded many times. The chain links TRBV28 to TRBJ2-3; 8 nucleotides match TRBD1. V shed 4 bases, J shed 4 bases, and the junction held 7 bases outside the gene matches. This CDR3 region has 15 residues. Germline CDR1 is MDHEN and CDR2 is SYDVKM. CDR3 bases: TGTGCCAGCAGTTCTCAGGGGGCCGGCCCAGATACGCAGTATTTT. Its translation is CASSSQGAGPDTQYF.

The chain combines TRBV2 with TRBJ2-7; a weak D match, TRBD1 (5 bases). Trimming removed 8 bases from V and 3 bases from J, with 20 bases in between. The germline gives CDR1 SNHLY, CDR2 FYNNEI. The CDR3 runs 15 residues. The DNA for the CDR3 is TGTGCCAGCGACAATCTAAAGGGGAATTTCTACGAGCAGTACGTC. Translated: CASDNLKGNFYEQYV.

Ten or more counts support this clonotype. The rearrangement uses TRBV15 and TRBJ2-1; a possible D gene is TRBD2 (6 bases). Germline V CDR1 and CDR2: LNHNV, YYDKDF (reference sequence). The CDR3 loop spans 14 amino acids. V was clipped by 3 bases and J by 3 bases, with 9 bases between them. This CDR3 reads CATSRTSFYNEQFF. For the CDR3, the DNA is TGTGCCACCAGCAGGACTAGTTTCTACAATGAGCAGTTCTTC.

CDR3 nucleotides: TGTGCTAGTGGCACAGGGGTTTCGGAGACCCAGTACTTC. Amino acid sequence: CASGTGVSETQYF. The rearrangement uses TRBV12-5 and TRBJ2-5, with TRBD1 matching 7 bases. The CDR3 extends over 13 amino acids. The germline gives CDR1 LGHNT, CDR2 FRNRAP. The V and J ends lost 6 bases and 5 bases, in that order; junction bases with no gene match: 6.

The chain carries TRBV2 and TRBJ1-5; D is unresolved. The germline gives CDR1 SNHLY, CDR2 FYNNEI. The length of the CDR3 is 16 residues. V lost 5 bases and J 4 bases, leaving 18 bases between the germline ends. CDR3 in DNA: TGTGCCAGCAGTAAGGACCGTCTGCCAAGAAATCAGCCCCAGCATTTT. This encodes CASSKDRLPRNQPQHF.

V gene TRBV7-9 combines with J gene TRBJ2-2; D might be TRBD2 (6 bases). Looked up from germline, CDR1 is SEHNR and CDR2 is FQNEAQ (reference sequence). This CDR3 has 13 residues. Trimming cost V 6 bases and J 6 bases, with 11 bases left between them. The CDR3 DNA reads as TGTGCCAGCAGAACCAGGGAGGCCGGGGAGCTGTTTTTT. As protein: CASRTREAGELFF.

This clonotype was counted many times. The gene calls are TRBV12-3 or TRBV12-4 and TRBJ1-2; D uncertain. This CDR3 has 15 amino acids. The ends were cut back, 4 bases at V and 2 bases at J, with 14 bases in the middle. The CDR3 spells CASSSSGGINYGYTF. In DNA form, the CDR3 reads TGTGCCAGCAGTTCCTCGGGAGGTATAAACTATGGCTACACCTTC.

This clonotype has only a few counts. The rearrangement joins TRBV9 to TRBJ2-3, with D unresolved. V was cut by 2 bases and J by 2 bases, with 9 bases left in between. Germline assignment: CDR1 SGDLS and CDR2 YYNGEE. The CDR3 loop spans 14 amino acids. The CDR3: CASSVSQATDTQYF. The CDR3 DNA reads TGTGCCAGCAGCGTGAGCCAGGCCACAGATACGCAGTATTTT.

The sample holds a few counts of this clonotype. The chain employs TRBV6-6 and TRBJ2-7, with TRBD1 matching 7 bases. Germline V gives CDR1 MNHNY, CDR2 SVGAGI (reference sequence). This CDR3 comprises 13 residues. J gave up 4 bases and V 5 bases, and 5 bases lay outside the gene matches. The CDR3 DNA follows: TGTGCCAGCAGTCGGGACAGTATGTACGAGCAGTACGTC. Translating it yields CASSRDSMYEQYV.

This chain uses TRBV12-3 or TRBV12-4 with TRBJ2-7; 7 nucleotides agree with TRBD1. The CDR3 sequence is 14 residues long. Unmatched junction bases numbered 7, after V lost 5 bases and J lost 3 bases. The CDR3 DNA reads as TGTGCCAGCAGTGATAGGGACAGTAGCTACGAGCAGTACGTC. Encoded protein: CASSDRDSSYEQYV.

This clonotype was counted once. The rearrangement links TRBV12-3 or TRBV12-4 to TRBJ2-7, with D uncertain. The CDR3 extends over 13 amino acids. Trimming left V 3 bases short and J 5 bases short, with 11 bases between. The chain's CDR3 is CASSFIPGDEQYV. In nucleotides, the CDR3 is TGTGCCAGCAGTTTTATACCGGGTGACGAGCAGTACGTC.

The gene calls are TRBV7-2 and TRBJ1-1; possible D gene TRBD1, 5 bases. V was shortened by 5 bases and J by 1 base, with 14 bases between the two germline ends. CDR1 and CDR2 from the germline V gene are SGHTA and FQGNSA. CDR3 size: 15 residues. The CDR3 coding sequence is TGTGCCAGCAGCCCCTGGACAACCTCGAACACTGAAGCTTTCTTT. Its protein product is CASSPWTTSNTEAFF.

This clonotype was observed at least ten times. The chain employs TRBV7-3 and TRBJ2-1; the match to TRBD2 covers 8 bases. The junction had 5 bases not matched to a gene; V was cut back by 5 bases and J by 2 bases. Germline V CDR1 and CDR2: SGHTA, FQGTGA. The CDR3 extends over 15 amino acids. DNA for the CDR3: TGTGCCAGCAGCAGGGGCGGGGGGACCTACAATGAGCAGTTCTTC. Amino acid sequence: CASSRGGGTYNEQFF.

The chain has TRBV5-1 and TRBJ1-3; D remains ambiguous. The V end lost 6 bases, the J end lost 4 bases, and 11 bases lay between the germline ends. This CDR3 has 13 amino acids. Per the germline V gene, CDR1 is SGHRS and CDR2 is YFSETQ. CDR3 in amino acids: CASTTDYGNTIYF. In DNA, the CDR3 is TGCGCCAGCACCACAGATTACGGAAACACCATATATTTT.

This clonotype was seen at least ten times. J is TRBJ2-5 and V is TRBV7-2; D may be TRBD2 (6 bases). The V gene's germline CDR1 is SGHTA and CDR2 FQGNSA. The CDR3 consists of 15 residues. Trimming stripped 3 bases from V and 1 base from J, with 12 bases between. The chain's CDR3 is CASSFGRGIQETQYF. As DNA, the CDR3 is TGTGCCAGCAGCTTTGGGCGGGGCATCCAAGAGACCCAGTACTTC.

This clonotype has more than one count but fewer than ten. V and J are TRBV5-1 and TRBJ2-7, with D perhaps TRBD1 (5 bases). This CDR3 spans 15 amino acids. The germline CDR1 and CDR2 sequences are SGHRS and YFSETQ. V dropped 4 bases and J dropped 4 bases, with 18 bases sitting between them. The DNA for the CDR3 is TGCGCCAGCAGCCCCGACAGTCCAGGGTGGTACGAGCAGTACTTC. Translated, it gives CASSPDSPGWYEQYF.

The V call is TRBV27, the J call TRBJ2-7, with unresolved D. The V end was cut by 5 bases, the J end by 4 bases, with 12 bases between. Germline loops: CDR1 MNHEY, CDR2 SMNVEV (reference sequence). The CDR3 loop spans 13 amino acids. The CDR3 region has the DNA TGTGCCAGCAGTCCACGCCTCGAATACGAGCAGTACGTC. Its protein is CASSPRLEYEQYV.

This clonotype was found a few times. The V and J genes are TRBV12-3 or TRBV12-4 and TRBJ2-1; 11 bases align to TRBD2. This CDR3 region has 16 residues. Trimming took 4 bases from V and 5 from J; bases not matched to a gene: 7. This CDR3 is CASSYRVAGGHNEQFF. CDR3 DNA: TGTGCCAGCAGTTATAGGGTAGCGGGGGGGCACAATGAGCAGTTCTTC.

The chain has TRBV6-1 and TRBJ2-5; TRBD1 is a possible D gene (6 bases). V lost 5 bases and J 4 bases, leaving 23 bases between the germline ends. Per the germline V gene, CDR1 is MNHNS and CDR2 is SASEGT. This CDR3 contains 17 residues. The CDR3 DNA follows: TGTGCCAGCAGTAAAGGCGTGAAGGGGGTTAGGGGAGAGACCCAGTACTTC. Encoded protein: CASSKGVKGVRGETQYF.

This chain uses TRBV5-1 with TRBJ2-7, with 7 bases matching TRBD2. In germline, CDR1 is SGHRS, CDR2 YFSETQ. The CDR3 loop spans 14 amino acids. The V and J ends lost 0 bases and 5 bases, in that order; junction bases with no gene match: 5. The CDR3 spells CASSLELATHEQYF. CDR3 DNA sequence: TGCGCCAGCAGCTTGGAACTAGCGACCCACGAGCAGTACTTC.

This clonotype was seen a handful of times. The V call is TRBV18, the J call TRBJ2-6, with 7 positions matching TRBD1. Germline trimming cut 3 bases from V and 0 bases from J; bases unmatched to any gene: 2. The length of the CDR3 is 16 residues. CDR1 is KGHSH, CDR2 LQKENI, per germline. As DNA, the CDR3 is TGTGCCAGCTCACCTGGGACAGACTCTGGGGCCAACGTCCTGACTTTC. Its translation: CASSPGTDSGANVLTF.

The chain combines TRBV7-9 with TRBJ2-5; a weak D match, TRBD1 (6 bases). The CDR3 runs 14 residues. V was cut by 2 bases and J by 4 bases, with 11 bases left in between. Germline V gene lookup returns CDR1 SEHNR and CDR2 FQNEAQ (reference sequence). The CDR3, as DNA: TGTGCCAGCAGCTTACAACAGGGTCCAGAGACCCAGTACTTC. This translates into CASSLQQGPETQYF.

The chain couples TRBV20-1 to TRBJ2-7, with 8 bases aligning to TRBD1. The V and J ends lost 6 bases and 0 bases, in that order; junction bases with no gene match: 7. This CDR3 is built from 14 residues. Per germline, CDR1 DFQATT and CDR2 SNEGSKA (reference sequence). The CDR3 nucleotides are TGCAGTGCCCCCAGGGGGCGCGACTCCTACGAGCAGTACGTC. Translation gives CSAPRGRDSYEQYV.